The following is a T cell receptor (beta chain) sequence with its context. Its antigen remains unidentified. TCRdb independently ran MiXCR on the PCR reads; one entry per CDR3 protein. Of about 39,000 distinct CDR3 sequences in the sample, 36% were seen once. The V and J ends lost 4 bases and 0 bases respectively, with 19 bases between them. Germline CDR1 and CDR2: SEHNR and FQNEAQ (reference sequence). The CDR3 runs 17 residues. These data belong to a study of vaccination and CD4 T cells after COVID-19. Time point specified: late sampling 161 to 241 days after vaccination in three convalescent patients. Whole-study findings and limits: Spike mono-reactive clones accounted for 304 of the 307 vaccine-specific clones found in convalescent patients. A comparatively limited set of convalescent patients was examined, with no early post-infection timepoints.

This chain links TRBV7-9 with TRBJ2-7; the D is unclear. The origin of this receptor is a human donor who had recovered from COVID-19. This specimen consisted of CD4+ T cells from blood, obtained about 7 months after SARS-CoV-2 vaccination. The CDR3 here is CASSSTRGAGDSYEQYF. CDR3 in DNA: TGTGCCAGCAGCTCTACCCGTGGAGCAGGAGACTCCTACGAGCAGTACTTC.